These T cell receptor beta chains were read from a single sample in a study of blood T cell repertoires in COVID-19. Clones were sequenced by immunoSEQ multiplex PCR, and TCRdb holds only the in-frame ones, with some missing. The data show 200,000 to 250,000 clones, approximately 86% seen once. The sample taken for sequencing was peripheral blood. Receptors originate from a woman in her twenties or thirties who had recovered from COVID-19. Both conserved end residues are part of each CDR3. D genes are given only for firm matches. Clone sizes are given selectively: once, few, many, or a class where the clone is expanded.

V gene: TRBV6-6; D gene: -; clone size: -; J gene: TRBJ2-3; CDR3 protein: CAASGAPYTDTQYF; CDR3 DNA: TGTGCCGCTTCAGGGGCGCCCTACACAGATACGCAGTATTTT
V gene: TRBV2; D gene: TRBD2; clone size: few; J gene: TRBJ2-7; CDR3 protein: CASSPRGIAYEQYF; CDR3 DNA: TGTGCCAGCAGCCCGCGGGGGATTGCCTACGAGCAGTACTTC
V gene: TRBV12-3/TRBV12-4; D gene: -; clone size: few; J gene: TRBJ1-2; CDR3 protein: CASSYGTNYGYTF; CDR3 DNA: TGTGCCAGCAGCTACGGTACTAACTATGGCTACACCTTC
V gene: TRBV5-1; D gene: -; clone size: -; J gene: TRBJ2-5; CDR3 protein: CASSFVLTGREETQYF; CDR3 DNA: TGCGCCAGCAGCTTTGTTTTAACAGGGAGGGAAGAGACCCAGTACTTC
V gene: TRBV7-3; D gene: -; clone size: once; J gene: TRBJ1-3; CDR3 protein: CASSLTSDSGNTIYF; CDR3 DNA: TGTGCCAGCAGCTTAACCTCAGACTCTGGAAACACCATATATTTT
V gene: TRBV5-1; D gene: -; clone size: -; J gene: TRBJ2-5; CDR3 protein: CASSSPGGGTRKTQYF; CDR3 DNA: TGCGCCAGCAGCTCTCCGGGGGGAGGGACAAGAAAGACCCAGTACTTC
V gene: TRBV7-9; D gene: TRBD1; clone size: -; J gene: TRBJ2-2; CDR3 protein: CASSVRQGAIGELFF; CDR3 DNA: TGTGCCAGCAGCGTCCGACAGGGGGCAATCGGGGAGCTGTTTTTT
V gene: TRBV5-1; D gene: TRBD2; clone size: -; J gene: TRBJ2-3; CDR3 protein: CASSLVAGGPQDTQYF; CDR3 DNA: TGCGCCAGCAGCTTGGTAGCGGGGGGCCCTCAGGATACGCAGTATTTT
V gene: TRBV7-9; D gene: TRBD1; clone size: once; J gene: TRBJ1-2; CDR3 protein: CASSLGTALYGYTF; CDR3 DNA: TGTGCCAGCAGCTTGGGGACAGCGCTCTATGGCTACACCTTC
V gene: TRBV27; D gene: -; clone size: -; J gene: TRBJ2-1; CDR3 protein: CASSLSGRTGGYNEQFF; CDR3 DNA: TGTGCCAGCAGTTTATCAGGTAGGACAGGAGGGTACAATGAGCAGTTCTTC
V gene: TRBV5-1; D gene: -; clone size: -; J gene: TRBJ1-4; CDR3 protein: CASSLGISAQKNEKLFF; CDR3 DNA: TGCGCCAGCAGCTTAGGTATATCGGCACAGAAGAATGAAAAACTGTTTTTT
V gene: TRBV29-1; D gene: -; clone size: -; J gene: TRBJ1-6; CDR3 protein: CSVDSNVSSYNSPLHF; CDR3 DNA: TGCAGCGTTGACTCTAACGTGAGCTCCTATAATTCACCCCTCCACTTT
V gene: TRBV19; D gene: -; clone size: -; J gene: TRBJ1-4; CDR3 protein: CASSLNEKLFF; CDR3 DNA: TGTGCCAGTAGTCTTAATGAAAAACTGTTTTTT
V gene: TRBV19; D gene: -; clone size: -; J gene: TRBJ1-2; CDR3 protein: CASNQGLHGYTF; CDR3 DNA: TGTGCCAGTAACCAGGGCCTCCATGGCTACACCTTC
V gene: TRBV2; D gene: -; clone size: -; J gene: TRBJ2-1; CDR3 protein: CASSEGIGDEQFF; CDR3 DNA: TGTGCCAGCAGTGAGGGGATAGGGGATGAGCAGTTCTTC
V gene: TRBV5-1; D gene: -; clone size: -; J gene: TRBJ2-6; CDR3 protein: CASSFGRVDSGANVLTF; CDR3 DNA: TGCGCCAGCAGCTTCGGGCGGGTTGATTCTGGGGCCAACGTCCTGACTTTC
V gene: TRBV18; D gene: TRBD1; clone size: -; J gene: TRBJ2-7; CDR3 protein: CASSPDRAPYEQYF; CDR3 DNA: TGTGCCAGCTCACCGGACAGGGCCCCCTACGAGCAGTACTTC
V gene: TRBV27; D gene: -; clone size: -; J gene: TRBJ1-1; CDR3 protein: CASSPRVVGTEAFF; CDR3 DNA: TGTGCCAGCAGTCCCAGGGTAGTAGGGACTGAAGCTTTCTTT
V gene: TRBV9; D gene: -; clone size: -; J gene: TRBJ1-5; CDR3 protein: CASSPRRRGNQPQHF; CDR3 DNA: TGTGCCAGCAGCCCGCGGAGGCGGGGCAATCAGCCCCAGCATTTT
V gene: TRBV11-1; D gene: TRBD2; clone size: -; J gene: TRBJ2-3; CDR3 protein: CASSFSGGNSEYF; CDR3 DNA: TGTGCCAGCAGCTTCAGCGGGGGAAATTCCGAGTATTTT
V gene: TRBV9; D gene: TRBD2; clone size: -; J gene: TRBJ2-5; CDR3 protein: CASSVDGTSVWKTQYF; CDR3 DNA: TGTGCCAGCAGCGTCGACGGGACTAGCGTGTGGAAGACCCAGTACTTC
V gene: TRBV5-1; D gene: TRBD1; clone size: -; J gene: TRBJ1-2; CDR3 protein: CASSSSDGTAANGYTF; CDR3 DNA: TGCGCCAGCAGCTCGTCTGACGGGACAGCGGCGAATGGCTACACCTTC
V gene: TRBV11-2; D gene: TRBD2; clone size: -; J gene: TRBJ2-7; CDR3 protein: CASSLEAGRGYEQYF; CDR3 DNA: TGTGCCAGCAGCTTAGAAGCGGGGCGTGGGTACGAGCAGTACTTC
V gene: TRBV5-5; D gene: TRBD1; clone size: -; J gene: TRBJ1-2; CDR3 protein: CASSSGQGYGYTF; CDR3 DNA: TGTGCCAGCAGCTCCGGACAGGGTTATGGCTACACCTTC
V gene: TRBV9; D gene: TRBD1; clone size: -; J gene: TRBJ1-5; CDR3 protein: CASSPTGDSNQPQHF; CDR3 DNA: TGTGCCAGCAGCCCCACAGGGGATAGCAATCAGCCCCAGCATTTT
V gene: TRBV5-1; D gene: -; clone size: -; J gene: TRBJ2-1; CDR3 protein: CASSLDAGDNEQFF; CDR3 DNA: TGCGCCAGCAGCTTGGACGCAGGGGACAATGAGCAGTTCTTC
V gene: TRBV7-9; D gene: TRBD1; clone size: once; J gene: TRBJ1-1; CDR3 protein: CASSLQGEDTEAFF; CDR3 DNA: TGTGCCAGCAGCTTACAGGGGGAGGACACTGAAGCTTTCTTT
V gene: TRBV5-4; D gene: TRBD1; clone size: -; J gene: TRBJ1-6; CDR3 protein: CASSRGQGALSPLHF; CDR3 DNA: TGTGCCAGCAGCCGAGGACAGGGGGCGCTTTCACCCCTCCACTTT
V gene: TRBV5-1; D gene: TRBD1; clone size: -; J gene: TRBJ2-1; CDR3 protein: CASSGGTGGNEQFF; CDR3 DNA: TGCGCCAGCAGCGGAGGAACAGGGGGCAATGAGCAGTTCTTC
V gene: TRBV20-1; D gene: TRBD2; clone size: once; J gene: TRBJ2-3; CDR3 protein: CSASPLAGGRADTQYF; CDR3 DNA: TGCAGTGCTAGTCCCCTAGCGGGGGGGCGTGCAGATACGCAGTATTTT
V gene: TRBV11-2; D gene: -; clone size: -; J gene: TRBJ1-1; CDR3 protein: CASSQTRNTEAFF; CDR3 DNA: TGTGCCAGCAGTCAGACACGGAACACTGAAGCTTTCTTT
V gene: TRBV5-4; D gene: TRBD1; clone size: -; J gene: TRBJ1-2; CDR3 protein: CASSLPMNRGLNGYTF; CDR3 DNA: TGTGCCAGCAGCCTCCCCATGAACAGGGGGTTGAATGGCTACACCTTC
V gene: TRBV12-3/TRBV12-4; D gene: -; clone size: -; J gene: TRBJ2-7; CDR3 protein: CASRGNYEQYF; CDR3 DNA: TGTGCCAGCAGGGGCAACTACGAGCAGTACTTC
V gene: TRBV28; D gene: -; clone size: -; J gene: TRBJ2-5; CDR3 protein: CASSRQRGQETQYF; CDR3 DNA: TGTGCCAGCAGCCGTCAGAGGGGGCAAGAGACCCAGTACTTC
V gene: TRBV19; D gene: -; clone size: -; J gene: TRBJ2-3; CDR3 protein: CASSIASTDTQYF; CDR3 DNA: TGTGCCAGTAGTATAGCGAGCACAGATACGCAGTATTTT
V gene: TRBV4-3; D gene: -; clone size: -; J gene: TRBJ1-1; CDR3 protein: CASSQDGTGEDTEAFF; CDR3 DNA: TGCGCCAGCAGCCAAGATGGTACGGGGGAAGACACTGAAGCTTTCTTT
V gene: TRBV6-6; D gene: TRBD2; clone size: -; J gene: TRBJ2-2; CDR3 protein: CASRVSGGFTGELFF; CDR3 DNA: TGTGCCAGCAGGGTCAGCGGGGGATTCACCGGGGAGCTGTTTTTT
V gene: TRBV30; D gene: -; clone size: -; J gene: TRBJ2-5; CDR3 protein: CAWSQAVKETQYF; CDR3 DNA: TGTGCCTGGAGTCAGGCCGTAAAAGAGACCCAGTACTTC
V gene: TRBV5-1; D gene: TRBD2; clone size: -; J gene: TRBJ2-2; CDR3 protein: CATRNTGTMITGELFF; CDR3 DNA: TGCGCCACCCGTAATACCGGGACTATGATTACCGGGGAGCTGTTTTTT
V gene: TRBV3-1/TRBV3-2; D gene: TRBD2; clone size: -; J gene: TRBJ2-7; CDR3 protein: CASSQAPTSGGRRGEQYF; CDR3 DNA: TGTGCCAGCAGCCAAGCCCCAACTAGCGGGGGACGTAGGGGCGAGCAGTACTTC
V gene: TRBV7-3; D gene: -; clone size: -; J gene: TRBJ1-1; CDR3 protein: CASSLITGGEAFF; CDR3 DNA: TGTGCCAGCAGCTTAATTACGGGGGGCGAAGCTTTCTTT
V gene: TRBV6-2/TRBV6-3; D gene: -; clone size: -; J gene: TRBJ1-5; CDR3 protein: CASSPRVGPQHF; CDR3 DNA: TGTGCCAGCAGTCCCCGGGTCGGGCCCCAGCATTTT
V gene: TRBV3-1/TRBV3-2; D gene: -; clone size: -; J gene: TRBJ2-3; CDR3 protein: CASSPRDNHTDTQYF; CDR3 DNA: TGTGCCAGCAGCCCCAGGGACAACCACACAGATACGCAGTATTTT
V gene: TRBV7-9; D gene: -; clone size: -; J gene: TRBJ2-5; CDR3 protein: CASSLRWETQYF; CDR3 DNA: TGTGCCAGCAGCCTGAGATGGGAGACCCAGTACTTC
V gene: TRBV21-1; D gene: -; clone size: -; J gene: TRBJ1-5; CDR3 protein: CASSNLVADCQPQHF; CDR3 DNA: TGTGCCAGCAGCAATCTAGTGGCAGATTGCCAGCCCCAGCATTTT